The 32 T cell receptor beta chains listed next were all sequenced from one sample in a study of T cell changes during pregnancy in multiple sclerosis (dated by TCRdb to about 2019). Library method: the immunoSEQ multiplex PCR assay. The clones in this table, taken by TCRdb from immuneACCESS, are in-frame only. Not every clone is retained; where verified, under half of the shortfall comes from an unresolved V gene, and the cause of the rest is unknown. This sample is represented by about 50,000 clones; 92% of them were singletons. The ten largest clones add up to about 0.61% of the sample. The material sequenced was CD4+ T cells from peripheral blood mononuclear cells, taken after pregnancy. The source is a female donor in good health, enrolled as a control in a pregnancy study.

In its sample, this clone was seen once. The chain combines TRBV2 with TRBJ1-1; TRBD1 matches at 7 bases. Germline assignment: CDR1 SNHLY and CDR2 FYNNEI. This CDR3 is 14 amino acids long. With 6 bases clipped from V and 3 bases from J, the junction kept 7 bases outside the gene matches. The CDR3 is CASSRDRQYTEAFF. The CDR3 coding sequence is TGTGCCAGCAGCCGGGACAGACAATACACTGAAGCTTTCTTT.

V gene TRBV7-8 combines with J gene TRBJ1-5; a weak D match, TRBD1 (6 bases). Trimming took 5 bases from V and 3 from J, leaving 11 bases between them. Germline V gives CDR1 SGHVS, CDR2 FQNEAQ. The CDR3 contains 14 residues. CDR3 loop: CASSTDSNNQPQHF. Written as DNA, the CDR3 is TGTGCCAGCAGCACGGACAGTAACAATCAGCCCCAGCATTTT.

This chain links TRBV11-2 with TRBJ2-1; perhaps TRBD2 as D (6 bases). Germline V gives CDR1 SGHAT, CDR2 FQNNGV. The CDR3 sequence is 15 residues long. Trimming took off 4 bases at V and 5 bases at J, with 15 bases between the two ends. The CDR3 DNA reads as TGTGCCAGCAGCTCGGGGCGCAGCGGGCACAATGAGCAGTTCTTC. Translating it yields CASSSGRSGHNEQFF.

This chain joins TRBV7-9 and TRBJ2-3; TRBD1 is a possible D gene (6 bases). Germline V gives CDR1 SEHNR, CDR2 FQNEAQ (reference sequence). This CDR3 is 14 amino acids long. Between the trimmed V and J ends, which lost 5 bases and 3 bases, there was a span of 12 bases. The CDR3 loop is CASSLQGRTDTQYF. The CDR3 DNA follows: TGTGCCAGCAGCCTACAGGGTCGAACAGATACGCAGTATTTT.

This sequence joins TRBV5-1 and TRBJ2-1; TRBD2 aligns across 12 bases. Trimming removed 0 bases from V and 8 bases from J; junction bases left unmatched: 0. Germline V gene sequence: CDR1 SGHRS, CDR2 YFSETQ. The CDR3 extends over 14 amino acids. The CDR3 sequence: CASSLGTSGDEQFF. The DNA for the CDR3 is TGCGCCAGCAGCTTGGGGACTAGCGGGGATGAGCAGTTCTTC. Drawing the rest from reference TRBV5-1 and TRBJ2-1, the complete variable domain is KAGVTQTPRYLIKTRGQQVTLSCSPISGHRSVSWYQQTPGQGLQFLFEYFSETQRNKGNFPGRFSGRQFSNSRSEMNVSTLELGDSALYLCASSLGTSGDEQFFGPGTRLTVL.

CDR3 amino acids: CATRTSGTLYEQYF. In DNA form, the CDR3 reads TGTGCCACAAGGACTAGCGGGACGCTCTACGAGCAGTACTTC. J is TRBJ2-7 and V is TRBV28; 12 bases align to TRBD2. Germline loops: CDR1 MDHEN, CDR2 SYDVKM. CDR3 length: 14 residues. V was pared by 10 bases and J by 3 bases, with 7 bases of the junction left unmatched.

The genes are TRBV7-2 and TRBJ2-7, with D possibly TRBD1 on 5 matching bases. Trimming cost V 3 bases and J 3 bases, with 21 bases left between them. Germline-derived CDR1 and CDR2 are SGHTA and FQGNSA. The CDR3 length is 17 residues. CDR3 coding DNA: TGTGCCAGCAGCTTTCGACCCGACAGAGGATCCCTCTACGAGCAGTACTTC. Translation gives CASSFRPDRGSLYEQYF.

This clone has just one count. This chain connects TRBV7-3 to TRBJ2-2; 8 nucleotides align to TRBD2. Germline loops: CDR1 SGHTA, CDR2 FQGTGA. The CDR3 covers 15 residues. V dropped 1 base and J dropped 5; count of bases not matched to a gene: 3. The CDR3 DNA is TGTGCCAGCAGCTTAAATAGCGGGGTGACCGGGGAGCTGTTTTTT. This encodes CASSLNSGVTGELFF.

This chain uses TRBV9 with TRBJ2-7, with 8 bases aligning to TRBD2. V lost 4 bases and J lost 0; bases outside the gene matches: 6. CDR1 is SGDLS, CDR2 YYNGEE, per germline. CDR3 length: 15 residues. The CDR3 bases are TGTGCCAGCAGCCGGGGGGGGACTAGCTCCTACGAGCAGTACTTC. Protein sequence: CASSRGGTSSYEQYF.

V gene TRBV25-1 combines with J gene TRBJ2-5; 7 bases are a match to TRBD1. This CDR3 is built from 14 residues. With 1 base clipped from V and 5 bases from J, the junction kept 4 bases outside the gene matches. Germline loops: CDR1 MGHDK, CDR2 SYGVNS. The CDR3: CASSESGGEETQYF. The CDR3 nucleotides are TGTGCCAGCAGTGAATCAGGGGGTGAGGAGACCCAGTACTTC.

V usage is TRBV18 and J usage is TRBJ2-1; weak D call: TRBD2 (6 bases). Germline V gene lookup returns CDR1 KGHSH and CDR2 LQKENI. Between the trimmed V and J ends, which lost 3 bases and 4 bases, there was a span of 13 bases. The CDR3 runs 15 residues. The DNA of the CDR3 is TGTGCCAGCTCACCCTCCCGACTAGATTACAATGAGCAGTTCTTC. It specifies CASSPSRLDYNEQFF.

This rearrangement joins TRBV12-5 to TRBJ2-4; 7 nucleotides match TRBD1. V lost 1 base to trimming and J lost 6 bases; unmatched junction nucleotides: 9. This CDR3 contains 16 residues. CDR1 and CDR2 (germline): LGHNT, FRNRAP. CDR3 in DNA: TGTGCTAGTGGTTTGGGCCTCCGGGACAGCGGAAACATTCAGTACTTC. Translation: CASGLGLRDSGNIQYF.

V gene TRBV5-4 combines with J gene TRBJ2-5; TRBD1 matches 8 bases. The end of the DNA fits TRBJ2-7 better, so the J call may be wrong. Germline-derived CDR1 and CDR2 are SGHNT and YYREEE (reference sequence). This CDR3 has 15 residues. The CDR3 DNA reads as TGTGCCAGCAGCTTGGCCGTGGACAGGGCGTACGAGCAGTACTTC. This translates into CASSLAVDRAYEQYF.

This chain uses TRBV7-9 with TRBJ1-2, with D unclear. This CDR3 is 15 amino acids long. Germline CDR1 and CDR2: SEHNR and FQNEAQ (reference sequence). Trimming removed 2 bases from V and 0 bases from J, with 10 bases in between. The CDR3 reads CASSLKHNTNYGYTF. In nucleotides, the CDR3 is TGTGCCAGCAGCTTAAAACATAACACTAACTATGGCTACACCTTC.

The chain uses TRBV28 and TRBJ2-4; D might be TRBD1 (6 bases). Germline V gene data show CDR1 as MDHEN and CDR2 as SYDVKM. The V end was cut by 6 bases, the J end by 3 bases, with 18 bases between. This CDR3 spans 16 amino acids. CDR3 coding DNA: TGTGCCAGCAGCCTACCGACAGGCGGCGGCAAAAACATTCAGTACTTC. It yields the protein CASSLPTGGGKNIQYF.

This clone has just a few counts. Here the CDR3 DNA reads TGTGCCAGCAGTTTTAGATCACCTAATTCACCCCTCCACTTT. This gives the protein CASSFRSPNSPLHF. The chain carries TRBV6-5 and TRBJ1-6; D unclear. Germline loops: CDR1 MNHEY, CDR2 SVGAGI. V was pared by 4 bases and J by 6 bases, with 10 bases between. This CDR3 is 14 amino acids long.

The J gene is TRBJ1-1, the V gene TRBV28; D ambiguous. The CDR3 is 13 residues long. Germline CDR1 reads MDHEN; CDR2 reads SYDVKM. The ends were cut back, 5 bases at V and 1 base at J, with 8 bases in the middle. The CDR3 region has the DNA TGTGCCAGCAGTCCCCGGAGGAACACTGAAGCTTTCTTT. It is translated as CASSPRRNTEAFF. The variable domain in full, completed from reference TRBV28 and TRBJ1-1, reads DVKVTQSSRYLVKRTGEKVFLECVQDMDHENMFWYRQDPGLGLRLIYFSYDVKMKEKGDIPEGYSVSREKKERFSLILESASTNQTSMYLCASSPRRNTEAFFGQGTRLTVV.

The chain couples TRBV2 to TRBJ2-5, with D tentatively TRBD1 (5 bases). Trimming pared 5 bases from V and 2 bases from J, leaving 12 bases between. This CDR3 is 14 amino acids long. The germline gives CDR1 SNHLY, CDR2 FYNNEI. CDR3 sequence (DNA): TGTGCCAGCAGTCTCAGGGCAGATCAAGAGACCCAGTACTTC. Residues: CASSLRADQETQYF.

This chain uses TRBV5-1 with TRBJ1-3, with TRBD1 matching 10 bases. The trim removed 2 bases at V and 2 bases at J, leaving 4 bases unmatched. Germline loops: CDR1 SGHRS, CDR2 YFSETQ. The CDR3 is made up of 16 amino acids. CDR3 nucleotide sequence: TGCGCCAGCAGCTTATCCGGGACAGGGGCTGGAAACACCATATATTTT. It codes for CASSLSGTGAGNTIYF.

This chain connects TRBV2 to TRBJ2-3; 10 bases line up with TRBD2. CDR3 length: 15 amino acids. Germline V gene lookup returns CDR1 SNHLY and CDR2 FYNNEI. The V segment lost 6 bases and the J segment 1 base; nucleotides outside the gene matches: 4. The chain's CDR3 is CASSGGLAGTDTQYF. CDR3 DNA: TGTGCCAGCAGCGGAGGACTAGCGGGCACAGATACGCAGTATTTT.

The rearrangement joins TRBV7-9 to TRBJ2-5; D unclear. The CDR3 covers 11 residues. The germline V and J ends were trimmed by 5 bases and 2 bases, with 3 bases remaining between them. CDR1 SEHNR and CDR2 FQNEAQ come from the germline V gene (reference sequence). The CDR3 DNA follows: TGTGCCAGCAGCCATCAAGAGACCCAGTACTTC. Encoded protein: CASSHQETQYF.

CDR3 region: CASSLRSPSGMSGWYGEQFF. CDR3 sequence (DNA): TGTGCCAGCAGCCTACGGTCCCCTAGCGGGATGTCTGGTTGGTACGGTGAGCAGTTCTTC. This chain connects TRBV7-6 to TRBJ2-1, with 9 bases aligning to TRBD2. Germline trimming cut 5 bases from V and 9 bases from J; bases unmatched to any gene: 26. The CDR3 is 20 amino acids. Germline CDR1 and CDR2: SGHVS and FNYEAQ.

V and J are TRBV28 and TRBJ1-1; 7 bases map to TRBD1. V shed 2 bases and J 11 bases; nucleotides not matched to a gene: 8. Germline-derived CDR1 and CDR2 are MDHEN and SYDVKM. This CDR3 has 13 amino acids. The DNA of the CDR3 is TGTGCCAGCAGTTTACCCGACAGGGCTGGCGCTTTCTTT. This gives the protein CASSLPDRAGAFF.

This chain joins TRBV28 and TRBJ2-7, with D possibly matching TRBD1 (7 bases). CDR1 and CDR2 from the germline V gene are MDHEN and SYDVKM. V lost 5 bases to trimming and J lost 4 bases, with 12 bases between them. This CDR3 region has 13 residues. The CDR3 DNA sequence: TGTGCCAGCAGTGGACAGGAGGGGTACGAGCAGTACTTC. It is translated as CASSGQEGYEQYF.

CDR3 region: CASMGLAGGDTGELFF. CDR3 in DNA: TGTGCCAGTATGGGACTAGCGGGGGGGGACACCGGGGAGCTGTTTTTT. The chain combines TRBV19 with TRBJ2-2; 16 bases match TRBD2. The V and J ends lost 7 bases and 3 bases, in that order; junction bases with no gene match: 2. Germline CDR1 and CDR2: LNHDA and SQIVND (reference sequence). The CDR3 extends over 16 amino acids.

This chain uses TRBV7-9 with TRBJ2-5, with a possible D match to TRBD1 (6 bases). Germline loops: CDR1 SEHNR, CDR2 FQNEAQ (reference sequence). Trimming took 3 bases from V and 3 from J, leaving 8 bases between them. The CDR3 is 13 residues long. Written as DNA, the CDR3 is TGTGCCAGCAGCTTCGCAGGGGAAGAGACCCAGTACTTC. Protein product: CASSFAGEETQYF.

The chain joins TRBV28 to TRBJ2-5, with TRBD2 matching over 9 bases. The CDR3 has 17 amino acids. Germline V gene sequence: CDR1 MDHEN, CDR2 SYDVKM. V lost 5 bases, J lost 6 bases, and 16 bases stayed unmatched. DNA for the CDR3: TGTGCCAGCAGTGCCCGGGGGTGGCGGGAGGGTGTAAAGACCCAGTACTTC. This sequence encodes CASSARGWREGVKTQYF.

The sample holds one count of this clone. The chain recombines TRBV29-1 with TRBJ1-6, with a tentative D call TRBD1 (5 bases). Germline CDR1 reads SQVTM; CDR2 reads ANQGSEA. The ends were cut back, 5 bases at V and 4 bases at J, with 9 bases in the middle. CDR3 size: 13 residues. CDR3: CSVSTEYNSPLHF. As DNA, the CDR3 is TGCAGCGTTTCGACAGAGTATAATTCACCCCTCCACTTT. Together with reference TRBV29-1 and TRBJ1-6, the CDR3 gives the full variable domain: SAVISQKPSRDICQRGTSLTIQCQVDSQVTMMFWYRQQPGQSLTLIATANQGSEATYESGFVIDKFPISRPNLTFSTLTVSNMSPEDSSIYLCSVSTEYNSPLHFGNGTRLTVT.

The gene calls are TRBV9 and TRBJ2-1; no clear D gene. V gave up 0 bases and J gave up 9 bases, with 10 bases separating them. The CDR3 sequence is 13 residues long. Germline values: CDR1 SGDLS, CDR2 YYNGEE. CDR3 coding DNA: TGTGCCAGCAGCGTAGCTACTCTTCCTGAGCAGTTCTTC. Protein product: CASSVATLPEQFF.

This CDR3 is CATSRGGGNEKLFF. As DNA, the CDR3 is TGTGCCACCAGCAGAGGAGGGGGAAATGAAAAACTGTTTTTT. The V and J genes are TRBV15 and TRBJ1-4; tentatively, D is TRBD1 (6 bases). The CDR3 totals 14 residues. V was pared by 1 base and J by 5 bases, with 8 bases between. Germline values: CDR1 LNHNV, CDR2 YYDKDF (reference sequence).

This clone came up a few times. The rearrangement uses TRBV28 and TRBJ2-2, with TRBD1 matching over 7 bases. Unmatched junction bases numbered 18, after V lost 5 bases and J lost 3 bases. This CDR3 contains 19 residues. Germline-derived CDR1 and CDR2 are MDHEN and SYDVKM. This CDR3 reads CASSPGTAYYESYTGELFF. CDR3 nucleotides: TGTGCCAGCAGTCCCGGGACAGCCTACTACGAAAGTTACACCGGGGAGCTGTTTTTT.

The genes are TRBV11-3 and TRBJ1-4, with 7 bases aligning to TRBD1. This CDR3 contains 15 residues. From germline, CDR1 is SGHNT and CDR2 YENEEA. Trimming took 5 bases from V and 0 from J; bases not matched to a gene: 3. CDR3 in amino acids: CASSPGQSTNEKLFF. CDR3 nucleotide sequence: TGTGCCAGCAGCCCGGGACAGTCAACTAATGAAAAACTGTTTTTT.